Sequencing of this T cell receptor (beta chain) was carried out in a study of shared clonotypes between healthy human individuals (dated by TCRdb to 2020 to 2021). With regard to the full study: The cohort included a few men and a couple of women between 18 and 49 years of age. For each donor, CD4 naive and CD4 memory were each given three plates, CD8 naive was given two plates, and CD8 memory was given one plate. To estimate repertoire size and how much clonotypes are shared between individuals, the study performed deep sequencing of blood TCR repertoires from about 5 healthy adults. To increase sequencing depth and limit assay-specific biases, different laboratories used diverse techniques to prepare libraries and sequence TCR repertoires. Each donor's leukapheresis produced roughly between roughly 0.85 and 9.5 billion PBMCs.

V is trimmed back by 3 bases and J by 3 bases, and the junction contains 4 bases that no gene match accounts for. Via the germline V gene (reference sequence), CDR1 is GTSNPN and CDR2 SVGIG. The CDR3 goes from the cysteine to the phenylalanine over 13 residues. The retained sequence is limited to the CDR3, 39 bases, with the frame set at the first base. For this clone: No cognate antigen has been identified for it. No base-level quality is on record; no much larger clone is a single base apart.

TCR CDR3 regions were amplified from genomic DNA by multiplex PCR using the deep immunoSEQ assay. Extracted genomic DNA from each cell subset was spread evenly across all wells of several immunoSEQ 96-well plates, with each plate serving as a replicate. For sorted subsets, each replicate PCR was loaded with roughly 0.2 ug genomic DNA, equivalent to about 30,000 T cell genomes. Purified libraries were measured with a Qubit 3.0 fluorometer, size-checked on a Bioanalyzer 2100, and measured again with the KAPA Library Quantification kit. Every immunoSEQ 96-well plate was sequenced on a separate single-read 150-cycle Illumina NextSeq 550 flow cell. On the authors' methods: Because the immunoSEQ output held only junctional sequences and lacked quality scores, the filtering could not match the filtering applied to full-length reads. Sequences were annotated with PyIR, a Python wrapper for IgBLAST v1.9, using IMGT germline references to assign V/J genes and CDR3. Reads were removed for weak V/J assignments (E-value above 1e-6), missing CDR3, stop codons, out-of-frame junctions, or ambiguous translated residues. V3J clonotypes were defined as sequences sharing the same inferred V gene, J gene, and CDR3 amino acid sequence. To compute the percentage overlap between repertoires, the number of shared unique clonotypes was divided by the size of the smaller repertoire. Three approaches were used to assess repertoire richness: RTK rarefaction, the Chao1 estimator, and Recon v2.1 estimates of unobserved clonotypes. Generation probabilities were computed with OLGA for all TCRbeta clonotypes obtained by the gDNA method from a few donors. Here the immuneACCESS table is served through TCRdb, limited to in-frame sequences with V and J called. Missing clones are a known gap in these copies; in checked studies unresolved V genes cover under half, and the rest lacks a known reason. V and J calls and clone size are copied from that table; D and trimming were computed from the DNA. The sample table records roughly 2 million clones; over 85% of these occur just once. The top ten constitute more than 0.1% of the sample.

The donors were healthy, HIV-negative adults with no recently reported acute infections or vaccinations. Every donor was a Caucasian adult residing in Nashville, Tennessee, USA. CD4+ T cells were enriched by magnetic negative selection, after which naive cells were positively selected on CD45RA and the negative fraction was taken as the memory subset. After blood collection by leukapheresis, PBMCs were isolated using Ficoll-Histopaque density gradient centrifugation and then cryopreserved in the vapor phase of liquid nitrogen. Analytical flow cytometry was used to check the purity and quantity of every magnetically sorted T cell population. Genomic DNA was isolated from every sorted fraction and measured by UV absorbance on a Nanodrop 2000c. What the authors observed across the whole study: Estimated clonotype richness was generally larger for naive than for memory subsets. Pairwise subsampling indicated that sequencing depth was expected to affect the degree of clonotype sharing among donors. Because the study included only a small number of donors, the genetic and exposure-history diversity represented was limited. Sampling was restricted to blood, and TCR repertoires in tissue are likely to differ from TCR repertoires in blood. Rarefaction of sorted-subset datasets indicated incomplete sequencing despite the large sequencing depth. Sharing across several donors was observed for 4.5% to 6.5% of naive CD4, 3% to 3.5% of naive CD8, 2% to 2.5% of memory CD4, and around 0.4% of memory CD8 clonotypes. Higher generation probabilities were observed for clonotypes shared by all four sorted-subset donors than for non-shared clonotypes.

This sequence originates from a man younger than 35 in good health. This chain is built from TRBV30 and TRBJ1-1; 7 central nucleotides agree with TRBD1. Sequenced: naive CD4+ T cells sorted from blood. The intended sense of this specimen's cell subset or site label: CD45RA+ positively selected. For the CDR3, the sequence is CAWRGGAYTEAFF. The DNA reads TGTGCCTGGAGAGGGGGCGCTTACACTGAAGCTTTCTTT.